This TCR beta chain was retrieved from a study of OX40 agonist ivuxolimab in advanced cancers. This CDR3 has 14 amino acids. Looked up from germline, CDR1 is MGHRA and CDR2 is YSYEKL. Trimming left V 8 bases short and J 0 bases short, with 14 bases between. This clone was seen a single time. The data were produced by immunoSEQ multiplex PCR, yet TCRdb's version contains in-frame clones alone and is incomplete. This sample has 72,000 or so clones; roughly 80% occur once, and the top ten carry 5%. The chain is built from TRBV4-1 and TRBJ2-7; a weak D match, TRBD2 (6 bases). The material sequenced was CD4+ or CD8+ T cells sorted from blood, taken in a trial of the OX40 agonist ivuxolimab. The source is an adult with an advanced solid tumor such as melanoma, head and neck, liver or kidney cancer. This CDR3 reads CASAKRASSYEQYF. The CDR3 DNA reads as TGCGCCAGCGCCAAGCGGGCAAGCTCCTACGAGCAGTACTTC.